Below, one T cell receptor beta chain is given with its context. What it binds is not known. Around 32,000 T cell genomes, or roughly 180 ng DNA, went into the sorted-subset replicate PCRs. Libraries were prepared by immunoSEQ multiplex PCR; TCRdb keeps only in-frame clonotypes and omits some of them. The table has about 2.2 million clones, roughly 95% seen once; the top ten hold 1.5% to 2%. The sample belongs to a study of shared clonotypes between healthy human individuals. CD45RO-negative, CCR7-positively selected cells formed the naive CD8 fraction, excluding terminally differentiated effector memory CD45RA+ cells. Adult Caucasians living in Nashville, Tennessee made up all of the donors. From germline, CDR1 is SGHAT and CDR2 FQNNGV. V was pared by 7 bases and J by 4 bases, with 16 bases between. This CDR3 comprises 14 residues. Whole-study findings and limits: Generation of non-shared clonotypes was less probable than generation of clonotypes shared by all four donors. Deeper or shallower sequencing was expected to change how clonotypes are shared among donors.

The clonotype was recovered from a man between 18 and 29 years old in good health. Some clones in this sample may be carry-over from other donors' samples. This chain links TRBV11-2 with TRBJ1-2; D is unresolved. The sequencing input was naive CD8+ T cells from PBMCs. CDR3 in DNA: TGTGCCAGCACCCGAGACGGGATTCCCTATGGCTACACCTTC. The encoded protein is CASTRDGIPYGYTF.